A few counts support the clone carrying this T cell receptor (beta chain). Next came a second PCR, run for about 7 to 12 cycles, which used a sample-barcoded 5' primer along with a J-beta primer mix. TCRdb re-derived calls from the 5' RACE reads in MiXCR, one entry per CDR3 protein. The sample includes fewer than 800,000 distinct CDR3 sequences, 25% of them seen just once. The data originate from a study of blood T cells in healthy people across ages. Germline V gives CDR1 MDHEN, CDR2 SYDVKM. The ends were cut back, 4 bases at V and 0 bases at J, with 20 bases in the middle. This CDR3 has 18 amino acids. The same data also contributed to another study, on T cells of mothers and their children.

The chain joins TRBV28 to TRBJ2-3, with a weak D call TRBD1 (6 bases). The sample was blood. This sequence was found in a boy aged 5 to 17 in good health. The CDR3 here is CASSSPSSLQGSTDTQYF. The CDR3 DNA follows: TGTGCCAGCAGTTCCCCCTCGAGCCTACAGGGTAGCACAGATACGCAGTATTTT.